A single sample is the source of the 9 T cell receptor beta chains below, sequenced in a study of cytomegalovirus exposure and HLA in healthy donors. Use of 60 Vbeta and 13 Jbeta primers characterized the PCR. Clones were read by immunoSEQ multiplex PCR, and TCRdb kept only the in-frame ones, dropping some. The profile covers 65,000 to 100,000 clones, with over 75% appearing a single time and about 6% taken by the ten largest. What was sequenced was PBMCs. The receptors derive from a female donor in good health and CMV-seronegative.

The chain carries TRBV5-5 and TRBJ1-5, with D unresolved. Germline V lookup: CDR1 SGHKS, CDR2 YYEKEE (reference sequence). V was cut by 0 bases and J by 2 bases, with 9 bases left in between. The CDR3 runs 15 residues. The CDR3 nucleotides read TGTGCCAGCAGCTTGGTGGGAGATGGCAATCAGCCCCAGCATTTT. Protein sequence: CASSLVGDGNQPQHF.

The V gene is TRBV5-4, the J gene TRBJ1-1; a weak D match, TRBD1 (5 bases). Trimming removed 0 bases from V and 10 bases from J, with 13 bases in between. CDR3 length: 13 residues. Germline V gene lookup returns CDR1 SGHNT and CDR2 YYREEE (reference sequence). CDR3 coding DNA: TGTGCCAGCAGCTTGGGGGATCCGGGGGTAGCTTTCTTT. Protein product: CASSLGDPGVAFF.

The genes are TRBV9 and TRBJ1-1; no definite D call. V lost 6 bases to trimming and J lost 1 base, with 13 bases between them. The CDR3 runs 14 residues. Germline loops: CDR1 SGDLS, CDR2 YYNGEE. CDR3 protein: CASTPRERNTEAFF. The CDR3 DNA sequence: TGTGCCAGCACCCCCCGGGAAAGGAACACTGAAGCTTTCTTT.

The chain carries TRBV11-2 and TRBJ1-2; a possible D gene is TRBD1 (5 bases). The germline V gene encodes CDR1 SGHAT and CDR2 FQNNGV. The CDR3 totals 13 residues. Trimming removed 5 bases from V and 7 bases from J, with 14 bases in between. The CDR3: CASSTQGLGGYTF. The CDR3 DNA sequence: TGTGCCAGCAGCACTCAGGGTTTGGGTGGCTACACCTTC.

V usage is TRBV4-2 and J usage is TRBJ1-1; TRBD1 agrees at 10 bases. This CDR3 spans 17 amino acids. The trim removed 5 bases at V and 3 bases at J, leaving 12 bases unmatched. Germline assignment: CDR1 LGHNA and CDR2 YNFKEQ. CDR3 region: CASSVGQGRLKDTEAFF. In DNA, the CDR3 is TGTGCCAGCAGCGTGGGACAGGGGCGCCTTAAGGACACTGAAGCTTTCTTT.

For this clone: At one end the junction does not follow the germline gene, possibly because of a read error. The rearrangement uses TRBV7-7 and TRBJ2-5, with TRBD2 matching 8 bases. Germline CDR1 SSHAT, CDR2 FNYEAQ (reference sequence). The CDR3 totals 16 residues. Written as DNA, the CDR3 is TGTGCTAGCAGCTTAACTGTCAGCGGGAGTACAGAGACCCAGTACTTC. It is translated as CASSLTVSGSTETQYF. Full variable domain (remainder filled in from reference TRBV7-7 and TRBJ2-5): GAGVSQSPRYKVTKRGQDVTLRCDPISSHATLYWYQQALGQGPEFLTYFNYEAQPDKSGLPSDRFSAERPEGSISTLTIQRTEQRDSAMYRCASSLTVSGSTETQYFGPGTRLLVL.

J is TRBJ1-5 and V is TRBV7-2; D might be TRBD1 (6 bases). Germline lookup yields CDR1 SGHTA and CDR2 FQGNSA. Trimming left V 5 bases short and J 3 bases short, with 11 bases between. The CDR3 has 14 residues. The CDR3 coding sequence is TGTGCCAGCAGCCCCGGACAGTTCAATCAGCCCCAGCATTTT. Protein: CASSPGQFNQPQHF.

The rearrangement links TRBV28 to TRBJ2-1, with 15 bases lining up with TRBD2. V shed 6 bases, J shed 1 base, and the junction held 10 bases outside the gene matches. Germline CDR1 and CDR2: MDHEN and SYDVKM. The CDR3 spans 19 residues. CDR3 region: CASSLGTSGGSTSYNEQFF. The CDR3 region has the DNA TGTGCCAGCAGCCTCGGGACTAGCGGGGGGTCTACTTCCTACAATGAGCAGTTCTTC.

The V call is TRBV11-2, the J call TRBJ1-6; unclear D gene. Germline CDR1 reads SGHAT; CDR2 reads FQNNGV. The V and J ends lost 1 base and 10 bases respectively, with 11 bases between them. This CDR3 is 14 amino acids long. CDR3 sequence: CASSLGGLGSPLHF. CDR3 DNA: TGTGCCAGCAGCTTAGGAGGTCTTGGGTCACCCCTCCACTTT.